This paragraph covers one T cell receptor (beta chain) sequence. The sample belongs to a study of T cell repertoires in cytomegalovirus infection. Germline V gene lookup returns CDR1 SGHNT and CDR2 YYREEE (reference sequence). V shed 2 bases and J 7 bases; nucleotides not matched to a gene: 10. This CDR3 is built from 17 residues. TCRdb fed the reads into MiXCR, producing one record per CDR3 protein. This sample has hundreds of thousands of distinct CDR3 sequences, with roughly 16% found just once. The sequencing sample was made of PBMCs. This receptor was taken from a human donor in good health (CMV status not recorded). Some clones in this sample may be carry-over from other donors' samples. The chain couples TRBV5-4 to TRBJ2-1, with TRBD2 matching over 12 bases. This CDR3 is CASSFSFMTSGGNEQFF. In DNA form, the CDR3 reads TGTGCCAGCAGCTTTTCTTTTATGACTAGCGGGGGTAATGAGCAGTTCTTC.